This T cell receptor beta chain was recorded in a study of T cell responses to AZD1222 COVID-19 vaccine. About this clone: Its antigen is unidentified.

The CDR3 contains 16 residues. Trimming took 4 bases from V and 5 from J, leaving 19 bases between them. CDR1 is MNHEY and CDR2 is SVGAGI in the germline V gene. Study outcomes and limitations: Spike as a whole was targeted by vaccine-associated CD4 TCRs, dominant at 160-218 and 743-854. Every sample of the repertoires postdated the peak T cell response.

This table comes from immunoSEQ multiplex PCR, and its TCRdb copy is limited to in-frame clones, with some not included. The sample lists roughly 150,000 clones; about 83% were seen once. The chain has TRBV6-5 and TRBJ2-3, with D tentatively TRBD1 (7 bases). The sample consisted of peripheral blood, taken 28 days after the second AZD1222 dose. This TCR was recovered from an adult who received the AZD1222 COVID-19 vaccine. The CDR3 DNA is TGTGCCAGCAGTTTAGTGCCAGGGGGGTCCAAAGATACGCAGTATTTT. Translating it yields CASSLVPGGSKDTQYF.